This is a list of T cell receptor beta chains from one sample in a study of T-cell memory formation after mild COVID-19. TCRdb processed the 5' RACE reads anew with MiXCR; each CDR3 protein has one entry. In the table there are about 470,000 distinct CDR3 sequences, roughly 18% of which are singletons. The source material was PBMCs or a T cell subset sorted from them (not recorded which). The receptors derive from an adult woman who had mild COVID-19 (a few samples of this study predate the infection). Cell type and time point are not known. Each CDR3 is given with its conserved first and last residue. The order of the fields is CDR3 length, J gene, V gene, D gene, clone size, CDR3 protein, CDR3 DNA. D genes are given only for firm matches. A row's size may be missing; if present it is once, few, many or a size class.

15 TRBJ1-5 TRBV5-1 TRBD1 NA CASSLGDSSYQPQHF TGCGCCAGCAGCTTGGGGGACAGCTCCTATCAGCCCCAGCATTTT
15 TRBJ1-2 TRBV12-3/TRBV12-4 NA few CASSSYGRGDYGYTF TGTGCCAGCAGCTCCTATGGGAGGGGGGACTATGGCTACACCTTC
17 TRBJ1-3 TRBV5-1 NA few CASSLGYDADSGNTIYF TGCGCCAGCAGCTTGGGGTATGACGCCGACTCTGGAAACACCATATATTTT
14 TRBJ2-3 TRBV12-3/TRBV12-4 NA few CASSPWTGTDTQYF TGTGCCAGCAGTCCCTGGACGGGCACAGATACGCAGTATTTT
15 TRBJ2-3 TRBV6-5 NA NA CASGTPTTSTDTQYF TGTGCCAGCGGGACTCCTACCACTAGCACAGATACGCAGTATTTT
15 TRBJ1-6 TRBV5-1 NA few CASSLAVPYNSPLHF TGCGCCAGCAGCTTGGCAGTTCCATATAATTCACCCCTCCACTTT
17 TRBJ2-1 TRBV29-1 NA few CSVEPAPSESSYNEQFF TGCAGCGTTGAGCCCGCACCTAGCGAGAGCTCCTACAATGAGCAGTTCTTC
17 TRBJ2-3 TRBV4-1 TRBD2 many CASSQGWGSGGSGTQYF TGCGCCAGCAGCCAAGGTTGGGGTAGCGGGGGTTCAGGTACGCAGTATTTT
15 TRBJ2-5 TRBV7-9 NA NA CASSSRGAGEETQYF TGTGCCAGCAGCTCCCGGGGGGCGGGGGAAGAGACCCAGTACTTC
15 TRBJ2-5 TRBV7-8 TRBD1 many CASSLGTDPKETQYF TGTGCCAGCAGCCTCGGGACAGACCCAAAAGAGACCCAGTACTTC
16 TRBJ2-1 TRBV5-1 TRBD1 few CASSISTGGAKNEQFF TGCGCCAGCAGCATCTCCACAGGGGGCGCGAAAAATGAGCAGTTCTTC
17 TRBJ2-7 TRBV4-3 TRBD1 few CASSQEAPGQGTYEQYF TGCGCCAGCAGCCAAGAAGCGCCGGGACAGGGTACCTACGAGCAGTACTTC
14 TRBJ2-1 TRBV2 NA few CASSEGSPRGKQFF TGTGCCAGCAGTGAAGGGTCCCCAAGGGGGAAGCAGTTCTTC
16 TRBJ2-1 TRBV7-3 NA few CASSPVGGGGNNEQFF TGTGCCAGCAGCCCCGTTGGGGGAGGCGGGAACAATGAGCAGTTCTTC
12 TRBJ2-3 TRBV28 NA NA CASKEGTDTQYF TGTGCCAGCAAGGAGGGTACAGATACGCAGTATTTT
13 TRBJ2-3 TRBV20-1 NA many CSARDPRGDTQYF TGCAGTGCTAGAGACCCCAGGGGAGATACGCAGTATTTT
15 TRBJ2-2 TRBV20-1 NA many CSASNRVRNTGELFF TGCAGTGCTAGCAACAGGGTGCGAAACACCGGGGAGCTGTTTTTT
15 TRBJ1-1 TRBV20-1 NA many CSARTREGVNTEAFF TGCAGTGCTAGAACCAGGGAAGGGGTGAACACTGAAGCTTTCTTT
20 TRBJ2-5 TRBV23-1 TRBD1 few CASSQVSGTGDRGHQETQYF TGCGCCAGCAGTCAAGTCTCAGGGACAGGGGACCGGGGGCACCAAGAGACCCAGTACTTC
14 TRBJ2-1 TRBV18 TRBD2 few CASSGLARGNEQFF TGTGCCAGCTCAGGACTAGCAAGAGGCAATGAGCAGTTCTTC
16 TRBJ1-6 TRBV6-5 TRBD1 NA CASSYSTGTGSSPLHF TGTGCCAGCAGTTACTCGACCGGGACAGGGAGTTCACCCCTCCACTTT
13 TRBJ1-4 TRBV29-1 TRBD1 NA CSVEEDRRSKLFF TGCAGCGTTGAAGAGGACAGGCGTTCTAAACTGTTTTTT
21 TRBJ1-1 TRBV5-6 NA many CASSQRRGGLGFRYRNTEAFF TGTGCCAGCAGCCAAAGAAGAGGGGGATTGGGGTTTCGCTACAGGAACACTGAAGCTTTCTTT
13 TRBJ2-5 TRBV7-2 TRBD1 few CASSHGQEETQYF TGTGCCAGCAGCCACGGACAGGAAGAGACCCAGTACTTC
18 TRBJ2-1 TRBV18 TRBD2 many CASSPVLSGRARHGEQFF TGTGCCAGCTCACCAGTTCTTAGCGGGAGGGCCCGCCATGGTGAGCAGTTCTTC
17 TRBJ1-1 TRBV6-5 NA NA CASSYSMFSAENTEAFF TGTGCCAGCAGTTACTCGATGTTTTCGGCAGAGAACACTGAAGCTTTCTTT
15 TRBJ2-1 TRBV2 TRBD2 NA CASSNGLAETDEQFF TGTGCCAGCAGTAACGGACTAGCGGAAACCGATGAGCAGTTCTTC
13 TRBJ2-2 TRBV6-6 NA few CASMVTNTGELFF TGTGCCAGCATGGTCACGAACACCGGGGAGCTGTTTTTT
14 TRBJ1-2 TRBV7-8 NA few CASRKGPENGGYTF TGTGCCAGCAGGAAGGGACCGGAAAATGGCGGCTACACCTTC
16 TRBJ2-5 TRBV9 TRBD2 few CASSSSGGAVAETQYF TGTGCCAGCAGCTCTAGCGGGGGGGCGGTTGCAGAGACCCAGTACTTC
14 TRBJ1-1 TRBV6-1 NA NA CASSAEQGNTEAFF TGTGCCAGCAGTGCGGAGCAGGGGAACACTGAAGCTTTCTTT
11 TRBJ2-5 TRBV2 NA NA CASVGWETQYF TGTGCCAGCGTGGGTTGGGAGACCCAGTACTTC
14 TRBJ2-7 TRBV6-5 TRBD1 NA CASTRGQGRYEQYF TGTGCCAGCACCCGAGGACAGGGGAGGTACGAGCAGTACTTC
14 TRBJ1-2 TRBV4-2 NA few CASSQDRGDYGYTF TGTGCCAGCAGCCAAGATCGGGGGGACTATGGCTACACCTTC
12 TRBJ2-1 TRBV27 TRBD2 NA CASSTTSHEQFF TGTGCCAGCAGTACGACTAGCCATGAGCAGTTCTTC